Listed here are 29 T cell receptor beta chains from one sample, sequenced in a study of OX40 agonist ivuxolimab in advanced cancers. Assay used: immunoSEQ multiplex PCR; TCRdb lists only in-frame clones, some missing. The table lists over 30,000 clones, 84% of them singletons. The sequences come from CD4+ or CD8+ T cells sorted from blood, collected in a trial of the OX40 agonist ivuxolimab. The receptors were sampled from an adult with an advanced solid tumor such as melanoma, head and neck, liver or kidney cancer.

This chain connects TRBV4-1 to TRBJ2-3, with 7 bases that match TRBD1. The ends lost 1 base at V and 1 base at J; junction bases unmatched: 11. Germline lookup yields CDR1 MGHRA and CDR2 YSYEKL. This CDR3 has 18 residues. The CDR3 is CASSQVARGQGGTDTQYF. The CDR3 DNA reads TGCGCCAGCAGCCAAGTTGCGAGGGGGCAGGGTGGCACAGATACGCAGTATTTT.

This chain uses TRBV15 with TRBJ1-4, with D maybe TRBD1 (5 bases). V lost 5 bases, J lost 5 bases, and 18 bases lay in between. CDR3 length: 16 residues. The germline V gene has CDR1 LNHNV and CDR2 YYDKDF (reference sequence). The CDR3: CATSSSPRDGNEKLFF. The CDR3 DNA reads as TGTGCCACCAGCTCCAGTCCCCGGGACGGAAATGAAAAACTGTTTTTT.

The chain's CDR3 is CASSTSPGLAGRRAYNEQFF. CDR3 DNA: TGTGCCAGCAGCACCAGTCCGGGACTAGCGGGCCGAAGAGCCTACAATGAGCAGTTCTTC. J is TRBJ2-1 and V is TRBV9; the match to TRBD2 covers 12 bases. Germline loops: CDR1 SGDLS, CDR2 YYNGEE. This CDR3 comprises 20 residues. V lost 4 bases, J lost 2 bases, and 16 bases stayed unmatched.

The count of this clone is one. V usage is TRBV27 and J usage is TRBJ2-7; possibly TRBD1 for D (5 bases). The germline CDR1 and CDR2 sequences are MNHEY and SMNVEV (reference sequence). CDR3 length equals 15 residues. Trimming pared 3 bases from V and 2 bases from J, leaving 14 bases between. DNA for the CDR3: TGTGCCAGCAGTTTGACCAGGGCCAGCCCCTACGAGCAGTACTTC. This encodes CASSLTRASPYEQYF.

This clone was found once. The chain employs TRBV5-4 and TRBJ2-7; 8 bases align to TRBD2. The CDR3 extends over 16 amino acids. Germline V gene sequence: CDR1 SGHNT, CDR2 YYREEE (reference sequence). The ends lost 3 bases at V and 4 bases at J; junction bases unmatched: 12. The CDR3 bases are TGTGCCAGCAGCTCCCAATATAAGCGGGAGTTATACGAGCAGTACTTC. It specifies CASSSQYKRELYEQYF.

V gene TRBV11-2 combines with J gene TRBJ2-7; 7 bases fit TRBD2. CDR3 length: 13 residues. The germline gives CDR1 SGHAT, CDR2 FQNNGV. J lost 1 base, V lost 7 bases, and 4 bases had no gene match. As DNA, the CDR3 is TGTGCCAGCACGGGGGGTTTGTCCTACGAGCAGTACTTC. It is translated as CASTGGLSYEQYF. The full variable domain, its missing parts supplied by reference TRBV11-2 and TRBJ2-7, is EAGVAQSPRYKIIEKRQSVAFWCNPISGHATLYWYQQILGQGPKLLIQFQNNGVVDDSQLPKDRFSAERLKGVDSTLKIQPAKLEDSAVYLCASTGGLSYEQYFGPGTRLTVT.

The V gene is TRBV27, the J gene TRBJ2-3; D is unclear. The CDR3 covers 13 residues. V lost 2 bases and J 1 base, leaving 4 bases between the germline ends. Germline CDR1 is MNHEY and CDR2 is SMNVEV (reference sequence). The CDR3 spells CASSLAGTDTQYF. CDR3 coding DNA: TGTGCCAGCAGTTTAGCCGGCACAGATACGCAGTATTTT.

The chain links TRBV9 to TRBJ2-7; D is possibly TRBD2 (7 bases). CDR3 length: 15 residues. Germline CDR1 SGDLS, CDR2 YYNGEE. Between the trimmed V and J ends, which lost 6 bases and 2 bases, there was a span of 18 bases. CDR3 amino acids: CASTPGAGDAYEQYF. DNA for the CDR3: TGTGCCAGCACTCCGGGGGCGGGGGACGCCTACGAGCAGTACTTC.

This sequence joins TRBV30 and TRBJ1-6; TRBD1 agrees at 7 bases. CDR3 size: 13 residues. Germline assignment: CDR1 GTSNPN and CDR2 SVGIG (reference sequence). V shed 4 bases and J 6 bases; nucleotides not matched to a gene: 3. CDR3 amino acids: CAWTGDSNSPLHF. In DNA, the CDR3 is TGTGCCTGGACTGGGGACAGTAATTCACCCCTCCACTTT.

This chain connects TRBV7-6 to TRBJ1-1; D ambiguous. The CDR3 runs 15 residues. The V gene lost 5 bases and the J gene lost 3 bases, with 16 bases spanning the gap. The V gene's germline CDR1 is SGHVS and CDR2 FNYEAQ. DNA for the CDR3: TGTGCCAGCAGCGCCCGTCCTCTCGGGGACACTGAAGCTTTCTTT. Residues: CASSARPLGDTEAFF.

The rearrangement joins TRBV30 to TRBJ2-7; D may be TRBD2 (6 bases). The CDR3 extends over 14 amino acids. Germline V CDR1 and CDR2: GTSNPN, SVGIG (reference sequence). Trimming removed 4 bases at V and 4 bases at J, with 17 bases between. This chain's CDR3 is CAWNPGGGPYEQYF. The CDR3 DNA reads TGTGCCTGGAACCCCGGTGGAGGGCCGTACGAGCAGTACTTC.

The chain is built from TRBV9 and TRBJ2-3, with 11 bases matching TRBD2. The CDR3 length is 17 residues. Germline lookup yields CDR1 SGDLS and CDR2 YYNGEE. V shed 3 bases and J 3 bases; nucleotides not matched to a gene: 9. CDR3 in amino acids: CASSEVAGGALTDTQYF. In nucleotides, the CDR3 is TGTGCCAGCAGCGAAGTAGCGGGAGGGGCACTTACAGATACGCAGTATTTT. Full variable domain (outside the CDR3, taken from reference TRBV9 and TRBJ2-3): DSGVTQTPKHLITATGQRVTLRCSPRSGDLSVYWYQQSLDQGLQFLIQYYNGEERAKGNILERFSAQQFPDLHSELNLSSLELGDSALYFCASSEVAGGALTDTQYFGPGTRLTVL.

This chain links TRBV7-2 with TRBJ1-3, with D possibly matching TRBD1 (6 bases). The CDR3 totals 17 residues. CDR1 is SGHTA, CDR2 FQGNSA, per germline. Trimming removed 2 bases at V and 4 bases at J, with 18 bases between. The CDR3 spells CASSLIPPGVSGNTIYF. The DNA of the CDR3 is TGTGCCAGCAGCTTAATTCCCCCAGGGGTTTCAGGAAACACCATATATTTT.

The chain recombines TRBV5-1 with TRBJ1-2; the D is unclear. The CDR3 has 11 residues. Germline V lookup: CDR1 SGHRS, CDR2 YFSETQ. The ends were cut back, 2 bases at V and 8 bases at J, with 7 bases in the middle. CDR3 DNA sequence: TGCGCCAGCAGCTTCGCGGACGGCTACACCTTC. Translated, it gives CASSFADGYTF. Full variable domain (remainder filled in from reference TRBV5-1 and TRBJ1-2): KAGVTQTPRYLIKTRGQQVTLSCSPISGHRSVSWYQQTPGQGLQFLFEYFSETQRNKGNFPGRFSGRQFSNSRSEMNVSTLELGDSALYLCASSFADGYTFGSGTRLTVV.

This rearrangement joins TRBV9 to TRBJ2-6, with TRBD1 identical over 7 bases. With V trimmed by 4 bases and J by 2 bases, 3 bases remained unmatched. The germline gives CDR1 SGDLS, CDR2 YYNGEE. This CDR3 has 15 residues. The CDR3 loop is CASSPTGAGANVLTF. CDR3 nucleotide sequence: TGTGCCAGCAGCCCTACAGGGGCTGGGGCCAACGTCCTGACTTTC.

The chain employs TRBV6-6 and TRBJ2-7; the D is unclear. This CDR3 is built from 13 residues. V lost 6 bases and J lost 1, with 10 bases in between. Germline V gives CDR1 MNHNY, CDR2 SVGAGI (reference sequence). CDR3 DNA sequence: TGTGCCAGCAGCCCCATAGCTTCCTACGAGCAGTACTTC. Residues: CASSPIASYEQYF.

This clone was counted once. The chain couples TRBV10-3 to TRBJ1-5; maybe TRBD1 (6 bases). The germline gives CDR1 ENHRY, CDR2 SYGVKD. V lost 7 bases and J 5 bases, leaving 12 bases between the germline ends. This CDR3 region has 13 residues. The CDR3 DNA is TGTGCCATCATAGGGAAGGGGGATCAGCCCCAGCATTTT. Amino acids: CAIIGKGDQPQHF.

This clone was observed a single time. The chain employs TRBV2 and TRBJ1-2; 9 bases are shared with TRBD1. The CDR3 is made up of 12 amino acids. The junction had 4 bases not matched to a gene; V was cut back by 6 bases and J by 8 bases. The germline CDR1 and CDR2 sequences are SNHLY and FYNNEI. As DNA, the CDR3 is TGTGCCAGCAGGGGGACAGGGATGGGCTACACCTTC. Residues: CASRGTGMGYTF.

The rearrangement joins TRBV27 to TRBJ2-7; D tentatively reads TRBD1 or TRBD2 (6 bases each). Germline CDR1 and CDR2: MNHEY and SMNVEV (reference sequence). V lost 1 base to trimming and J lost 5 bases, with 12 bases between them. This CDR3 has 14 amino acids. This chain's CDR3 is CASSLLGGRDEQYF. The CDR3 DNA is TGTGCCAGCAGTTTATTGGGGGGCCGGGACGAGCAGTACTTC.

V usage is TRBV5-4 and J usage is TRBJ2-7; D call uncertain. Per the germline V gene, CDR1 is SGHNT and CDR2 is YYREEE (reference sequence). CDR3 size: 13 residues. Trimming removed 1 base at V and 7 bases at J, with 12 bases between. The CDR3 is CASSLFGVWEQYF. CDR3 sequence (DNA): TGTGCCAGCAGCTTGTTCGGCGTTTGGGAGCAGTACTTC.

This sequence joins TRBV5-1 and TRBJ1-2, with 7 bases fitting TRBD1. Per the germline V gene, CDR1 is SGHRS and CDR2 is YFSETQ. Germline trimming cut 2 bases from V and 4 bases from J; bases unmatched to any gene: 11. The CDR3 has 16 residues. In DNA form, the CDR3 reads TGCGCCAGCAGCTTTGGGGCCCGACAGGGAAGCTATGGCTACACCTTC. Its protein is CASSFGARQGSYGYTF.

This chain uses TRBV10-3 with TRBJ2-7; TRBD2 is a possible D gene (5 bases). Germline loops: CDR1 ENHRY, CDR2 SYGVKD. V shed 2 bases and J shed 4 bases, with 18 bases lying between them. The CDR3 has 16 amino acids. The CDR3, as DNA: TGTGCCATCAGTGAGAGGACTCTAGCAGAGGGATACGAGCAGTACTTC. Amino acids: CAISERTLAEGYEQYF.

This clone was seen once. The J gene is TRBJ1-6, the V gene TRBV9; D not resolved. The CDR3 runs 13 residues. Germline lookup yields CDR1 SGDLS and CDR2 YYNGEE. Trimming removed 0 bases from V and 10 bases from J, with 8 bases in between. CDR3 sequence: CASSVGTLSPLHF. The CDR3 DNA reads TGTGCCAGCAGCGTAGGCACTCTCTCACCCCTCCACTTT.

This clone was detected a few times. The chain links TRBV27 to TRBJ2-1, with unresolved D. The germline V gene encodes CDR1 MNHEY and CDR2 SMNVEV (reference sequence). The CDR3 has 13 amino acids. The ends were cut back, 3 bases at V and 7 bases at J, with 10 bases in the middle. For the CDR3, the DNA is TGTGCCAGCAGTTTTGGGGTCGGAAATGAGCAGTTCTTC. Translation: CASSFGVGNEQFF.

The chain combines TRBV6-1 with TRBJ2-7; TRBD1 matches 7 bases. This CDR3 has 12 amino acids. Trimming at V came to 8 bases and at J to 7 bases, leaving 8 bases not matched to a gene. The V gene's germline CDR1 is MNHNS and CDR2 SASEGT. The CDR3 nucleotides are TGTGCCAGCGACAGGGCCCCTGGGGAGCAGTACTTC. Protein sequence: CASDRAPGEQYF.

The chain links TRBV6-6 to TRBJ1-5; D call uncertain. Germline V lookup: CDR1 MNHNY, CDR2 SVGAGI (reference sequence). V gave up 5 bases and J gave up 0 bases, with 8 bases separating them. This CDR3 spans 14 amino acids. For the CDR3, the DNA is TGTGCCAGCAGTGGGCAGCTTAGCAATCAGCCCCAGCATTTT. The encoded protein is CASSGQLSNQPQHF.

This clone was seen only a few times. This chain links TRBV30 with TRBJ1-5, with D hard to call. CDR3 length: 14 residues. Germline-derived CDR1 and CDR2 are GTSNPN and SVGIG (reference sequence). Trimming removed 1 base from V and 5 bases from J, with 12 bases in between. CDR3 bases: TGTGCCTGGAGTGATGGACTCCCGGATCAGCCCCAGCATTTT. Residues: CAWSDGLPDQPQHF.

The gene calls are TRBV27 and TRBJ2-5; possibly TRBD1 for D (5 bases). Between the trimmed V and J ends, which lost 5 bases and 2 bases, there was a span of 15 bases. The CDR3 is 15 amino acids. Looked up from germline, CDR1 is MNHEY and CDR2 is SMNVEV (reference sequence). DNA of the CDR3: TGTGCCAGCAGTCAAATCCAGGGTCCGCAAGAGACCCAGTACTTC. This translates into CASSQIQGPQETQYF.

The gene calls are TRBV7-6 and TRBJ2-3, with D possibly TRBD2 on 5 matching bases. V was cut by 5 bases and J by 1 base, with 10 bases left in between. The CDR3 has 14 amino acids. Germline CDR1 and CDR2: SGHVS and FNYEAQ. The CDR3 region has the DNA TGTGCCAGCAGCCCCCGGACTGGCACAGATACGCAGTATTTT. As protein: CASSPRTGTDTQYF.